This TCR beta chain was profiled in a study of graft-versus-host responses after intestinal transplantation (dated by TCRdb to 2020 to 2022). In the study overall: Recipients received multivisceral, liver-intestinal, or isolated intestinal transplants. Every recipient was given anti-thymocyte globulin induction, followed by 3 to 4 years of maintenance tacrolimus and steroids. After intestinal transplantation, graft-versus-host and host-versus-graft alloreactive T cell clones were followed in the graft, circulation and bone marrow using bulk TCR-beta CDR3 sequencing. To identify alloreactive clones, pre-transplant mixed lymphocyte reaction products were sequenced and then compared with unstimulated pre-transplant donor and recipient T cells. The cohort enrolled fewer than 25 intestinal transplant recipients including one retransplant, and a few patients lacking pretransplant specimens were excluded. Donor T cell macrochimerism was defined as a peak of at least 4% donor T cells among recipient peripheral blood mononuclear cells. Rather than going through the commercial service, samples from a few later patients were sequenced in-house on an Illumina MiSeq and processed with MiXCR.

Library prep was done by the immunoSEQ multiplex PCR assay. Adaptive Biotechnologies carried out high-throughput TCR-beta CDR3 sequencing of genomic DNA for most patients. The source study handled its data this way. TCR sequencing data for roughly 20 patients were retrieved from Adaptive's ImmunoSEQ software; a few other patients were processed with MiXCR and VDJtools. CDR3 nucleotide sequences shared between donor and recipient were removed because the origin of such sequences could not be assigned. To be classed as alloreactive, a clone needed at least 2-fold expansion over unstimulated cells and a minimum CFSE-low frequency of 0.002% (template counts) or 0.001% (read counts). Clones were considered mappable if detected in sequenced pre-transplant spleen, lymph node, or MLR CFSE-low populations of the donor or recipient. Cumulative frequency of alloreactive clones was calculated as a percentage of all sequences weighted by copy number. The table was pulled from immuneACCESS by TCRdb, which kept in-frame rearrangements only. Such tables lose some clones; where checked, under half of the loss comes from unresolved V genes, and the rest has no known cause. That table supplies the V and J calls and clone size; D and trimming were determined from the DNA. The sample data list 90,000 to 100,000 clones, and about 83% of these were observed just once. The top ten constitute under 1.5% of the sample.

The investigation overall reported the following: In patients with donor T cell macrochimerism, the allografts had high GvH to HvG T cell clonal ratios. Early after transplant, peak levels of circulating GvH clones were found to be associated with declines in HvG clones. The conclusions were limited by the relatively low number and heterogeneity of the intestinal transplant patients. GvH clones were found in recipient bone marrow, and some of the GvH clones appeared earlier in ileal mucosa or blood, which is consistent with an intestinal mucosal origin.

This clone was observed a single time. Its antigen target is currently unknown. No base quality values were provided; no much bigger clone lies one nucleotide off. V is cut back by 0 bases and J by 6 bases, with 11 bases in the junction unmatched. CDR1 is given as MGHRA and CDR2 as YSYEKL, both from the germline V gene. The CDR3 measures 17 amino acids from cysteine to phenylalanine. Kept here is only the CDR3 DNA, which spans 51 bases and is read in frame from base 1. Blood samples were collected up to 4 times in the first month after transplant and then at least monthly when available. The material was PBMCs, obtained 255 days after intestinal transplant. This clonotype was sampled from a human patient who received an intestinal transplant, so some T cells may come from the graft donor. Rearrangement joined TRBV4-1 to TRBJ2-1; TRBD2 aligns with 7 central bases. The sequence in DNA is TGCGCCAGCAGCCAAGATTCCACGGGAGGCCTTGGCAATGAGCAGTTCTTC. The translation is CASSQDSTGGLGNEQFF.